This T cell receptor (beta chain) originates from a study of T-cell memory formation after mild COVID-19. Study background: Largely, the TCR clusters proved donor specific. Study results and limitations: Clones shrinking between day 15 and 85 showed a balanced CD4/CD8 split, and those that grew later tilted toward CD4+.

Details on this clonotype: Its specificity is not known.

CDR1 and CDR2 from the germline V gene are DFQATT and SNEGSKA (reference sequence). J gave up 3 bases and V 6 bases, and 7 bases lay outside the gene matches. The CDR3 extends over 15 amino acids. Constant-segment primers and 5'RACE yielded cDNA libraries for TCR alpha and TCR beta, each carrying sample barcodes and UMIs. TCRdb ran MiXCR on the 5' RACE reads and lists one entry per CDR3 protein. The profile shows about 620,000 distinct CDR3 sequences, roughly 17% of them singletons. This receptor was obtained from an adult woman who had mild COVID-19 (a few samples of this study predate the infection). Cell type and time point are not known. This chain uses TRBV20-1 with TRBJ2-3; 12 nucleotides line up with TRBD2. Sequencing was carried out using PBMCs or a T cell subset sorted from them (not recorded which). The DNA for the CDR3 is TGCAGTGCCAAGACTAGCGGGAGAGGTACAGATACGCAGTATTTT. Translation: CSAKTSGRGTDTQYF.